Listed below are T cell receptor beta chains from one sample, sequenced in a study of cytomegalovirus exposure and HLA in healthy donors. Profiled with immunoSEQ multiplex PCR; TCRdb holds only in-frame clones, not every one. The sample lists some 110,000 clones, 88% occurring once. Sequencing was performed on PBMCs. The receptors originated from a man aged 18 to 29 in good health and CMV-seropositive. The CDR3 runs from the conserved cysteine through the conserved F or W. D genes are given only for firm matches. Clone size is stated in some rows and not others, as once, few, many or a class when expanded.

CDR3 protein: CASSTRDRPSYF
CDR3 DNA: TGTGCCAGCAGTACTAGGGACAGGCCGTCGTACTTC
J gene: TRBJ2-4
D gene: TRBD1
V gene: TRBV2
clone size: NA

CDR3 protein: CASRDRAYYSNQPQHF
CDR3 DNA: TGTGCCAGCAGGGACAGGGCCTATTATAGCAATCAGCCCCAGCATTTT
J gene: TRBJ1-5
D gene: TRBD1
V gene: TRBV19
clone size: NA

CDR3 protein: CSVEDDGTGSNEQFF
CDR3 DNA: TGCAGCGTTGAAGACGATGGGACAGGGAGCAATGAGCAGTTCTTC
J gene: TRBJ2-1
D gene: TRBD1
V gene: TRBV29-1
clone size: NA

CDR3 protein: CSARRGDTQYF
CDR3 DNA: TGCAGTGCTAGGCGGGGGGATACGCAGTATTTT
J gene: TRBJ2-3
D gene: TRBD2
V gene: TRBV20-1
clone size: NA

CDR3 protein: CASSPWSGGETQYF
CDR3 DNA: TGTGCCAGCAGCCCATGGTCAGGAGGGGAGACCCAGTACTTC
J gene: TRBJ2-5
D gene: NA
V gene: TRBV14
clone size: NA

CDR3 protein: CASSLEQRNLNTEAFF
CDR3 DNA: TGTGCCAGCAGCTTAGAGCAGCGGAACCTGAACACTGAAGCTTTCTTT
J gene: TRBJ1-1
D gene: NA
V gene: TRBV7-2
clone size: NA

CDR3 protein: CASIRASYNEQFF
CDR3 DNA: TGTGCCAGCATCAGGGCCAGCTACAATGAGCAGTTCTTC
J gene: TRBJ2-1
D gene: NA
V gene: TRBV6-1
clone size: NA

CDR3 protein: CASSLAGTVKQHF
CDR3 DNA: TGTGCCAGCAGCTTGGCCGGGACAGTGAAACAGCATTTT
J gene: TRBJ1-5
D gene: TRBD1
V gene: TRBV5-4
clone size: NA

CDR3 protein: CASSGGQSNIQSGGELFF
CDR3 DNA: TGTGCCAGCAGTGGGGGACAGAGTAACATCCAGAGCGGAGGGGAGCTGTTTTTT
J gene: TRBJ2-2
D gene: TRBD1
V gene: TRBV13
clone size: once

CDR3 protein: CASSIQSTEAFF
CDR3 DNA: TGTGCCAGCAGCATACAAAGCACTGAAGCTTTCTTT
J gene: TRBJ1-1
D gene: NA
V gene: TRBV7-8
clone size: NA

CDR3 protein: CASSQIGGSGGYTF
CDR3 DNA: TGTGCCAGCAGCCAAATCGGGGGTAGCGGTGGCTACACCTTC
J gene: TRBJ1-2
D gene: NA
V gene: TRBV2
clone size: NA

CDR3 protein: CASSQDLAAGELFF
CDR3 DNA: TGCGCCAGCAGCCAAGATCTAGCAGCCGGGGAGCTGTTTTTT
J gene: TRBJ2-2
D gene: NA
V gene: TRBV4-3
clone size: once

CDR3 protein: CASSDGQGASYEQYF
CDR3 DNA: TGTGCCAGCAGTGACGGACAGGGGGCGTCTTACGAGCAGTACTTC
J gene: TRBJ2-7
D gene: TRBD1
V gene: TRBV6-1
clone size: NA

CDR3 protein: CASSRRPGEHMDNSPLHF
CDR3 DNA: TGTGCCAGCAGTCGTCGACCGGGGGAACACATGGATAATTCACCCCTCCACTTT
J gene: TRBJ1-6
D gene: NA
V gene: TRBV5-5
clone size: NA

CDR3 protein: CASSMGQGTYEQYF
CDR3 DNA: TGTGCCAGCAGCATGGGACAGGGAACCTACGAGCAGTACTTC
J gene: TRBJ2-7
D gene: TRBD1
V gene: TRBV2
clone size: NA

CDR3 protein: CASSSNPVPRRDEQYF
CDR3 DNA: TGTGCCAGCAGTTCCAACCCCGTCCCCCGGCGGGACGAGCAGTACTTC
J gene: TRBJ2-7
D gene: NA
V gene: TRBV6-5
clone size: NA

CDR3 protein: CASSLRGGGASVYNEQFF
CDR3 DNA: TGCGCCAGCAGCCTTAGGGGAGGGGGGGCCAGTGTATACAATGAGCAGTTCTTC
J gene: TRBJ2-1
D gene: NA
V gene: TRBV4-1
clone size: NA

CDR3 protein: CASSLAGGSADTQYF
CDR3 DNA: TGCGCCAGCAGCTTAGCGGGGGGATCCGCAGATACGCAGTATTTT
J gene: TRBJ2-3
D gene: TRBD2
V gene: TRBV5-1
clone size: NA

CDR3 protein: CASSPLKGLETYNEQFF
CDR3 DNA: TGTGCCAGCAGCCCACTAAAGGGACTAGAAACCTACAATGAGCAGTTCTTC
J gene: TRBJ2-1
D gene: TRBD2
V gene: TRBV11-2
clone size: NA

CDR3 protein: CASSWGSYNEQFF
CDR3 DNA: TGTGCCAGCAGCTGGGGCAGCTACAATGAGCAGTTCTTC
J gene: TRBJ2-1
D gene: NA
V gene: TRBV14
clone size: NA

CDR3 protein: CASSQLENPGNTIYF
CDR3 DNA: TGCGCCAGCAGCCAATTAGAGAATCCTGGAAACACCATATATTTT
J gene: TRBJ1-3
D gene: NA
V gene: TRBV4-1
clone size: NA

CDR3 protein: CASSLPQGTDTQYF
CDR3 DNA: TGTGCCAGCAGCTTGCCACAGGGGACAGATACGCAGTATTTT
J gene: TRBJ2-3
D gene: TRBD1
V gene: TRBV5-6
clone size: NA

CDR3 protein: CASSPRGPMNTEAFF
CDR3 DNA: TGTGCCAGCAGCCCAAGGGGGCCCATGAACACTGAAGCTTTCTTT
J gene: TRBJ1-1
D gene: TRBD1
V gene: TRBV13
clone size: NA

CDR3 protein: CASISGGTQYF
CDR3 DNA: TGTGCCAGCATCTCGGGGGGGACCCAGTACTTC
J gene: TRBJ2-5
D gene: TRBD2
V gene: TRBV6-5
clone size: NA

CDR3 protein: CASSLVTSQAFF
CDR3 DNA: TGTGCCAGCAGCTTAGTTACAAGTCAAGCTTTCTTT
J gene: TRBJ1-1
D gene: NA
V gene: TRBV7-8
clone size: NA

CDR3 protein: CASSPDRLVGYTF
CDR3 DNA: TGTGCCAGCAGCCCAGACAGGTTGGTTGGCTACACCTTC
J gene: TRBJ1-2
D gene: NA
V gene: TRBV2
clone size: NA

CDR3 protein: CASQEPLSNQETQYF
CDR3 DNA: TGTGCCAGCCAAGAACCTCTATCAAACCAAGAGACCCAGTACTTC
J gene: TRBJ2-5
D gene: NA
V gene: TRBV10-3
clone size: NA

CDR3 protein: CASSLRGGRSFGHEAFF
CDR3 DNA: TGTGCCAGCAGCCTTCGGGGTGGTCGATCCTTCGGCCATGAAGCTTTCTTT
J gene: TRBJ1-1
D gene: NA
V gene: TRBV11-1
clone size: NA

CDR3 protein: CASSQDHRGEQYF
CDR3 DNA: TGCGCCAGCAGCCAGGACCACAGGGGCGAGCAGTACTTC
J gene: TRBJ2-7
D gene: TRBD1
V gene: TRBV4-3
clone size: once

CDR3 protein: CASSPTGFVMQPQHF
CDR3 DNA: TGTGCCAGTAGCCCAACGGGGTTCGTTATGCAGCCCCAGCATTTT
J gene: TRBJ1-5
D gene: NA
V gene: TRBV19
clone size: NA

CDR3 protein: CASRVADGNEKLFF
CDR3 DNA: TGTGCCAGCCGTGTAGCCGACGGTAATGAAAAACTGTTTTTT
J gene: TRBJ1-4
D gene: NA
V gene: TRBV6-6
clone size: once

CDR3 protein: CASSARGTGAAGELFF
CDR3 DNA: TGTGCCAGCAGCGCCCGTGGGACAGGGGCTGCCGGGGAGCTGTTTTTT
J gene: TRBJ2-2
D gene: TRBD1
V gene: TRBV5-4
clone size: NA

CDR3 protein: CASSLVQGGETQYF
CDR3 DNA: TGTGCCAGCAGTTTAGTACAGGGCGGAGAGACCCAGTACTTC
J gene: TRBJ2-5
D gene: NA
V gene: TRBV27
clone size: NA

CDR3 protein: CASSLAPGGTHYEQYF
CDR3 DNA: TGCGCCAGCAGCTTGGCCCCGGGGGGGACACACTACGAGCAGTACTTC
J gene: TRBJ2-7
D gene: TRBD2
V gene: TRBV5-1
clone size: NA

CDR3 protein: CASSELGLTQETQYF
CDR3 DNA: TGTGCCAGCAGTGAATTGGGACTCACTCAAGAGACCCAGTACTTC
J gene: TRBJ2-5
D gene: NA
V gene: TRBV6-1
clone size: NA